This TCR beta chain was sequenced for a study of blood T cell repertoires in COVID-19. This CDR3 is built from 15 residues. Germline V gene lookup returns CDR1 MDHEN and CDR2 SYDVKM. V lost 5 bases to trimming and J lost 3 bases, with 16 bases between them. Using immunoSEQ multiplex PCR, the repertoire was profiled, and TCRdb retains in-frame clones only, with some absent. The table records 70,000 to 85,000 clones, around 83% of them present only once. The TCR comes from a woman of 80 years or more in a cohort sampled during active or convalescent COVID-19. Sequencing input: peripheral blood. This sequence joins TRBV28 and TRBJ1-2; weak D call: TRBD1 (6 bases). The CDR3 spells CASSRPQGRDYGYTF. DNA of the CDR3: TGTGCCAGCAGTCGCCCTCAGGGGCGGGACTATGGCTACACCTTC.